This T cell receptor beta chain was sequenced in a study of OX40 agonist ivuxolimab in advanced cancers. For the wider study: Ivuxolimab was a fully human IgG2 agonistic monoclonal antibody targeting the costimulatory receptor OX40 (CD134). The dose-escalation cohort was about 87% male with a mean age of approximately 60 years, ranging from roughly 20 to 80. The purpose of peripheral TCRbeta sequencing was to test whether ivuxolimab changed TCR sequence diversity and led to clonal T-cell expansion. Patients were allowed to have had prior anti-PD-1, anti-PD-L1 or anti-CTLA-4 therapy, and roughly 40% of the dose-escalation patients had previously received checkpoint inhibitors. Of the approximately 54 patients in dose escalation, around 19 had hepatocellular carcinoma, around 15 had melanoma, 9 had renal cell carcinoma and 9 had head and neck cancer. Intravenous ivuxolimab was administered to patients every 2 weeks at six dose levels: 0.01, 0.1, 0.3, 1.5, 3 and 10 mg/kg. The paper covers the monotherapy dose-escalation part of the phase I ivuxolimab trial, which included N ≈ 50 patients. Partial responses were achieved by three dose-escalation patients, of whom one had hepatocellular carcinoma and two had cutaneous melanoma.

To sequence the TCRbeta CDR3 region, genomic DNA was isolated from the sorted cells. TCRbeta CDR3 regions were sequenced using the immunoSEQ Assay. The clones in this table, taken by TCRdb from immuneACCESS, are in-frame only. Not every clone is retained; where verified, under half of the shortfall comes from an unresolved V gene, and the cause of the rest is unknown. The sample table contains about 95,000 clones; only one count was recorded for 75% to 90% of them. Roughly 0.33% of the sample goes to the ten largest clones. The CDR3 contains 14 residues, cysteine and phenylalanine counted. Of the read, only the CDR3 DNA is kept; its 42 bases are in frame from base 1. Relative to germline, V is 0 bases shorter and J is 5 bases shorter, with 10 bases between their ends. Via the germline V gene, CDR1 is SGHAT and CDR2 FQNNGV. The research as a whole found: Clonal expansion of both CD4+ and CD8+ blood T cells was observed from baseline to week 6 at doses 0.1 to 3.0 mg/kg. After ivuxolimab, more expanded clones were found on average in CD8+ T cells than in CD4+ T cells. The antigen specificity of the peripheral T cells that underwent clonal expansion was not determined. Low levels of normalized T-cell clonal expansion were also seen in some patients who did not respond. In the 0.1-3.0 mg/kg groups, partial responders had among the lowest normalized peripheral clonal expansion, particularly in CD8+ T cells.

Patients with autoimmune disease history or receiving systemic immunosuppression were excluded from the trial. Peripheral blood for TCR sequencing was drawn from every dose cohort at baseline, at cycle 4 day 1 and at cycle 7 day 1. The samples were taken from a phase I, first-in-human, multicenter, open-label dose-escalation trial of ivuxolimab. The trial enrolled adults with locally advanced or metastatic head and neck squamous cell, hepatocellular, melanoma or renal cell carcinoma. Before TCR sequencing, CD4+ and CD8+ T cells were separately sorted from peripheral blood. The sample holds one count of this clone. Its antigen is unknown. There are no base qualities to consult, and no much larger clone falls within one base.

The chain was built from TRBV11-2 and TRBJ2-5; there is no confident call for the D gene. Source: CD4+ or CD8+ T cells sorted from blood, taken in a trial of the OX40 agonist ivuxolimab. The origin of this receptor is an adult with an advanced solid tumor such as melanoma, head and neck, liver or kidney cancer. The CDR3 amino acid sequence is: CASSLDVVGETQYF. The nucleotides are TGTGCCAGCAGCTTAGATGTGGTGGGCGAGACCCAGTACTTC.